These 12 T cell receptor beta chains were all obtained from the same sample, sequenced in a study of blood T cell repertoires in COVID-19. Measured with immunoSEQ multiplex PCR; TCRdb has only the in-frame clones, and not every one. The repertoire has more than 250,000 clones, around 85% of them found once; the top ten carry roughly 4.6%. The sequencing input was peripheral blood. The receptors shown here come from a man aged 45-65 years with active or convalescent COVID-19.

A few counts support this clone. The CDR3 sequence: CAWTRTGGADGYTF. CDR3 sequence (DNA): TGTGCCTGGACACGAACAGGGGGCGCGGATGGCTACACCTTC. The rearrangement uses TRBV30 and TRBJ1-2; 9 bases fit TRBD1. From germline, CDR1 is GTSNPN and CDR2 SVGIG (reference sequence). The V segment lost 4 bases and the J segment 6 bases; nucleotides outside the gene matches: 9. This CDR3 spans 14 amino acids. The complete variable domain, with remaining parts taken from reference TRBV30 and TRBJ1-2, reads SQTIHQWPATLVQPVGSPLSLECTVEGTSNPNLYWYRQAAGRGLQLLFYSVGIGQISSEVPQNLSASRPQDRQFILSSKKLLLSDSGFYLCAWTRTGGADGYTFGSGTRLTVV.

The chain has TRBV6-5 and TRBJ1-2, with D perhaps matching TRBD1 (6 bases). The germline gives CDR1 MNHEY, CDR2 SVGAGI. Trimming left V 7 bases short and J 3 bases short, with 15 bases between. The length of the CDR3 is 14 residues. This chain's CDR3 is CASILQGVDYGYTF. CDR3 nucleotides: TGTGCCAGCATCTTACAGGGTGTGGACTATGGCTACACCTTC.

The chain is built from TRBV14 and TRBJ2-7, with D unclear. The V gene lost 0 bases and the J gene lost 3 bases, with 9 bases spanning the gap. Germline CDR1 reads SGHDN; CDR2 reads FVKESK. The CDR3 spans 14 residues. Here the CDR3 reads CASSQDVQYYEQYF. The DNA of the CDR3 is TGTGCCAGCAGCCAAGATGTACAGTACTACGAGCAGTACTTC.

In this sample, this clone turned up once. V is TRBV25-1 and J is TRBJ2-1; possible D gene TRBD2, 5 bases. The CDR3 loop spans 16 amino acids. Trimming shortened V by 3 bases and J by 2 bases, and 14 bases separated the two germline ends. Germline values: CDR1 MGHDK, CDR2 SYGVNS. The CDR3 spells CASSDRSGKTYNEQFF. Written as DNA, the CDR3 is TGTGCCAGCAGTGATCGGAGCGGCAAGACCTACAATGAGCAGTTCTTC.

The rearrangement joins TRBV19 to TRBJ2-4, with TRBD2 as a possible D gene (5 bases). Germline CDR1 is LNHDA and CDR2 is SQIVND (reference sequence). The V end lost 6 bases, the J end lost 0 bases, and 9 bases lay between the germline ends. The CDR3 sequence is 14 residues long. The CDR3 reads CASRAELAKNIQYF. CDR3 DNA: TGTGCCAGTAGAGCGGAGTTAGCCAAAAACATTCAGTACTTC.

In its sample, this clone was seen a few times. One end of the junction varies from germline; a read error may be responsible. The chain joins TRBV7-3 to TRBJ1-1; maybe TRBD1 (6 bases). This CDR3 region has 13 residues. Germline V gene data show CDR1 as SGHTA and CDR2 as FQGTGA. The CDR3 region has the DNA TGTGCCAGCAGCTACGGGGGGGACACCGAAGCTTTCTTT. Encoded protein: CASSYGGDTEAFF. Combining the CDR3 with reference TRBV7-3 and TRBJ1-1 gives the whole variable domain GAGVSQTPSNKVTEKGKYVELRCDPISGHTALYWYRQSLGQGPEFLIYFQGTGAADDSGLPNDRFFAVRPEGSVSTLKIQRTERGDSAVYLCASSYGGDTEAFFGQGTRLTVV.

This clone was observed a handful of times. The V gene is TRBV29-1, the J gene TRBJ1-2; 10 bases align to TRBD1. J lost 7 bases, V lost 6 bases, and 11 bases had no gene match. Germline V gene lookup returns CDR1 SQVTM and CDR2 ANQGSEA. The CDR3 extends over 14 amino acids. CDR3 residues: CSVTPQTGGAGYTF. The CDR3 bases are TGCAGCGTCACTCCGCAGACAGGGGGCGCTGGCTACACCTTC.

J is TRBJ2-2 and V is TRBV7-6; 14 nucleotides agree with TRBD2. The junction had 3 bases not matched to a gene; V was cut back by 2 bases and J by 4 bases. The CDR3 is made up of 17 amino acids. Germline CDR1 SGHVS, CDR2 FNYEAQ. DNA of the CDR3: TGTGCCAGCAGCTTAAAAGGGACTAGCGGGGGCACCGGGGAGCTGTTTTTT. Translation: CASSLKGTSGGTGELFF.

CDR3 nucleotide sequence: TGTGCCAGCAGTGAACCTGGAGGGACGAGATATAACTATGGCTACACCTTC. Its translation: CASSEPGGTRYNYGYTF. The V gene is TRBV6-1, the J gene TRBJ1-2; D possibly corresponds to TRBD1 (5 bases). The germline V gene has CDR1 MNHNS and CDR2 SASEGT. The CDR3 length is 17 residues. Trimming removed 2 bases from V and 1 base from J, with 17 bases in between.

The J gene is TRBJ1-1, the V gene TRBV10-3; perhaps TRBD1 as D (5 bases). Germline V gene lookup returns CDR1 ENHRY and CDR2 SYGVKD. The CDR3 runs to 16 residues. Between the trimmed V and J ends, which lost 0 bases and 2 bases, there was a span of 13 bases. CDR3 sequence: CAISESRRGRNTEAFF. The CDR3 nucleotides are TGTGCCATCAGTGAGTCGAGGCGGGGGAGAAACACTGAAGCTTTCTTT.

The CDR3 loop is CASSLRLAGPNEQYF. CDR3 in DNA: TGTGCCAGCAGCTTGAGACTAGCGGGGCCTAACGAGCAGTACTTC. V is TRBV5-6 and J is TRBJ2-7, with 11 bases identical to TRBD2. From germline, CDR1 is SGHDT and CDR2 YYEEEE. V was clipped by 1 base and J by 5 bases; unmatched bases: 5. This CDR3 is built from 15 residues.

This clone was counted between two and nine times. This sequence joins TRBV28 and TRBJ2-7, with TRBD1 matching 9 bases. The CDR3 is made up of 15 amino acids. J was trimmed by 3 bases and V by 6 bases; bases with no gene match: 9. The V gene's germline CDR1 is MDHEN and CDR2 SYDVKM. CDR3: CASRRTGGAIYEQYF. In DNA form, the CDR3 reads TGTGCCAGCAGGCGCACAGGGGGCGCCATCTACGAGCAGTACTTC.